A single sample is the source of the 20 T cell receptor beta chains below, sequenced in a study of STAT5B mutations in CD4+ large granular lymphocyte leukemia. Libraries were prepared by immunoSEQ multiplex PCR; TCRdb keeps only in-frame clonotypes and omits some of them. The repertoire consists of 31,000 or so clones, with around three quarters occurring once and the leading ten covering roughly 2%. Material: CD4+ T cells from blood buffy coats. The receptors shown here come from a human donor in good health.

The genes are TRBV15 and TRBJ2-7; D is tentatively TRBD1 or TRBD2 (5 bases each). This CDR3 spans 16 amino acids. Trimming removed 0 bases from V and 4 bases from J, with 16 bases in between. Germline lookup yields CDR1 LNHNV and CDR2 YYDKDF (reference sequence). CDR3 coding DNA: TGTGCCACCAGCAGAGATCGGGGCGGACCTCCTTACGAGCAGTACTTC. Protein product: CATSRDRGGPPYEQYF.

This clone occurred a few times. The chain recombines TRBV15 with TRBJ2-3; 8 bases agree with TRBD2. This CDR3 comprises 16 residues. V shed 1 base and J 0 bases; nucleotides not matched to a gene: 3. CDR1 and CDR2 (germline): LNHNV, YYDKDF (reference sequence). CDR3: CATSRGGTRSTDTQYF. CDR3 nucleotide sequence: TGTGCCACCAGCAGAGGCGGGACTAGAAGCACAGATACGCAGTATTTT.

The genes are TRBV30 and TRBJ1-4, with TRBD1 as a possible D gene (6 bases). The germline V and J ends were trimmed by 7 bases and 7 bases, with 16 bases remaining between them. The CDR3 totals 13 residues. Germline V gene data show CDR1 as GTSNPN and CDR2 as SVGIG (reference sequence). The CDR3 region is CASPRGPGEKLFF. The CDR3 DNA is TGTGCCTCTCCCAGGGGTCCAGGTGAAAAACTGTTTTTT. The variable domain in full, completed from reference TRBV30 and TRBJ1-4, reads SQTIHQWPATLVQPVGSPLSLECTVEGTSNPNLYWYRQAAGRGLQLLFYSVGIGQISSEVPQNLSASRPQDRQFILSSKKLLLSDSGFYLCASPRGPGEKLFFGSGTQLSVL.

This clone was recorded only once. The gene calls are TRBV5-1 and TRBJ2-7, with TRBD2 as a possible D gene (5 bases). Deletions cut 3 bases from V and 0 bases from J, with 7 bases between. Germline CDR1 and CDR2: SGHRS and YFSETQ. The CDR3 runs to 13 residues. CDR3 coding DNA: TGCGCCAGCAGCTCAGAGGGCTCCTACGAGCAGTACTTC. Protein: CASSSEGSYEQYF.

The chain couples TRBV5-5 to TRBJ2-2; D unclear. Germline-derived CDR1 and CDR2 are SGHKS and YYEKEE (reference sequence). CDR3 length: 13 residues. V was cut by 0 bases and J by 6 bases, with 6 bases left in between. Written as DNA, the CDR3 is TGTGCCAGCAGCTTGGCGTGGGCCGGGGAGCTGTTTTTT. As protein: CASSLAWAGELFF.

V is TRBV4-1 and J is TRBJ2-3; 11 bases map to TRBD2. Germline V gene data show CDR1 as MGHRA and CDR2 as YSYEKL. CDR3 length: 17 residues. Germline trimming cut 0 bases from V and 4 bases from J; bases unmatched to any gene: 6. CDR3 nucleotides: TGCGCCAGCAGCCAAGAGCGGGCTAGCGGGAGGCCAGATACGCAGTATTTT. Its translation: CASSQERASGRPDTQYF.

The V and J genes are TRBV19 and TRBJ1-5; tentative D call: TRBD1 (5 bases). Trimming shortened V by 3 bases and J by 3 bases, and 12 bases separated the two germline ends. Germline V gives CDR1 LNHDA, CDR2 SQIVND (reference sequence). The CDR3 loop spans 15 amino acids. This chain's CDR3 is CASSIDRRDNQPQHF. CDR3 sequence (DNA): TGTGCCAGTAGTATTGACAGACGAGACAATCAGCCCCAGCATTTT.

This clone was detected only a few times. The chain is built from TRBV18 and TRBJ1-5, with no clear D. V lost 2 bases to trimming and J lost 0 bases, with 11 bases between them. The CDR3 totals 16 residues. The germline V gene has CDR1 KGHSH and CDR2 LQKENI. This chain's CDR3 is CASSPSGGGSNQPQHF. In DNA form, the CDR3 reads TGTGCCAGCTCACCATCCGGCGGTGGTAGCAATCAGCCCCAGCATTTT.

V is TRBV19 and J is TRBJ2-7; D unclear. CDR1 is LNHDA, CDR2 SQIVND, per germline (reference sequence). The CDR3 sequence is 13 residues long. The V and J ends lost 1 base and 2 bases respectively, with 6 bases between them. Here the CDR3 DNA reads TGTGCCAGTAGTATAGGACACCCCTACGAGCAGTACTTC. Translation: CASSIGHPYEQYF.

This clone came up once. The V gene is TRBV7-3, the J gene TRBJ2-2, with a possible D match to TRBD2 (5 bases). Germline assignment: CDR1 SGHTA and CDR2 FQGTGA. The CDR3 loop spans 13 amino acids. V was clipped by 3 bases and J by 7 bases, with 9 bases between them. The CDR3 loop is CASSLQRGGELFF. CDR3 DNA: TGTGCCAGCAGCTTGCAACGGGGCGGGGAGCTGTTTTTT.

This sequence joins TRBV19 and TRBJ2-3; 7 bases are shared with TRBD2. CDR1 LNHDA and CDR2 SQIVND come from the germline V gene (reference sequence). This CDR3 spans 14 amino acids. V shed 6 bases, J shed 3 bases, and the junction held 6 bases outside the gene matches. DNA for the CDR3: TGTGCCAGTAGGGGAGGGGTCAAAACAGATACGCAGTATTTT. Translated: CASRGGVKTDTQYF. The full variable domain, its missing parts supplied by reference TRBV19 and TRBJ2-3, is DGGITQSPKYLFRKEGQNVTLSCEQNLNHDAMYWYRQDPGQGLRLIYYSQIVNDFQKGDIAEGYSVSREKKESFPLTVTSAQKNPTAFYLCASRGGVKTDTQYFGPGTRLTVL.

The V call is TRBV6-5, the J call TRBJ1-1; no reliable D call. Germline lookup yields CDR1 MNHEY and CDR2 SVGAGI. V was clipped by 5 bases and J by 5 bases, with 15 bases between them. This CDR3 region has 14 residues. The CDR3 reads CASSRPSGKTEAFF. The CDR3 bases are TGTGCCAGCAGTCGACCATCGGGGAAGACTGAAGCTTTCTTT.

The chain couples TRBV28 to TRBJ1-1, with D perhaps matching TRBD1 (6 bases). Trimming cost V 5 bases and J 11 bases, with 18 bases left between them. This CDR3 is 13 amino acids long. Germline V gene sequence: CDR1 MDHEN, CDR2 SYDVKM. DNA for the CDR3: TGTGCCAGCAGTCCCAGACAGGCGGTCGGGGCTTTCTTT. It codes for CASSPRQAVGAFF. Drawing the rest from reference TRBV28 and TRBJ1-1, the complete variable domain is DVKVTQSSRYLVKRTGEKVFLECVQDMDHENMFWYRQDPGLGLRLIYFSYDVKMKEKGDIPEGYSVSREKKERFSLILESASTNQTSMYLCASSPRQAVGAFFGQGTRLTVV.

V gene TRBV19 combines with J gene TRBJ2-7, with D perhaps TRBD2 (6 bases). V gave up 5 bases and J gave up 0 bases, with 17 bases separating them. This CDR3 has 16 amino acids. Germline CDR1 is LNHDA and CDR2 is SQIVND (reference sequence). CDR3 in DNA: TGTGCCAGTAGTCCCAATTCCGGGGGTCCCTCCTACGAGCAGTACTTC. This sequence encodes CASSPNSGGPSYEQYF.

The chain combines TRBV11-2 with TRBJ1-2; D may be TRBD1 (5 bases). V dropped 3 bases and J dropped 10 bases, with 12 bases sitting between them. Germline values: CDR1 SGHAT, CDR2 FQNNGV. The CDR3 runs 12 residues. Written as DNA, the CDR3 is TGTGCCAGCAGCTTCTCCCCGGGACCCTACACCTTC. Residues: CASSFSPGPYTF.

This chain connects TRBV28 to TRBJ2-7, with D maybe TRBD2 (6 bases). Trimming removed 2 bases at V and 0 bases at J, with 14 bases between. Germline V CDR1 and CDR2: MDHEN, SYDVKM. The CDR3 spans 16 residues. The CDR3 reads CASSLIGGRGSYEQYF. CDR3 bases: TGTGCCAGCAGTTTAATTGGTGGGCGGGGCTCCTACGAGCAGTACTTC. The complete variable domain, with remaining parts taken from reference TRBV28 and TRBJ2-7, reads DVKVTQSSRYLVKRTGEKVFLECVQDMDHENMFWYRQDPGLGLRLIYFSYDVKMKEKGDIPEGYSVSREKKERFSLILESASTNQTSMYLCASSLIGGRGSYEQYFGPGTRLTVT.

V usage is TRBV5-6 and J usage is TRBJ1-4, with D unclear. The germline V gene has CDR1 SGHDT and CDR2 YYEEEE. V lost 5 bases, J lost 7 bases, and 15 bases lay in between. The CDR3 length is 14 residues. The CDR3 here is CASRVRQSGEKLFF. CDR3 nucleotides: TGTGCCAGCAGGGTCCGGCAAAGCGGTGAAAAACTGTTTTTT. Complete variable domain (other parts from reference TRBV5-6 and TRBJ1-4): DAGVTQSPTHLIKTRGQQVTLRCSPKSGHDTVSWYQQALGQGPQFIFQYYEEEERQRGNFPDRFSGHQFPNYSSELNVNALLLGDSALYLCASRVRQSGEKLFFGSGTQLSVL.

The chain links TRBV5-8 to TRBJ2-5; 7 nucleotides align to TRBD1. J was trimmed by 3 bases and V by 0 bases; bases with no gene match: 2. Per germline, CDR1 SGHTS and CDR2 YDEGEE. The CDR3 is made up of 14 amino acids. In DNA form, the CDR3 reads TGTGCCAGCAGCTTGGGTCAGGGGGAAGAGACCCAGTACTTC. Its protein product is CASSLGQGEETQYF.

The chain employs TRBV11-1 and TRBJ2-6, with D perhaps matching TRBD1 (5 bases). Germline assignment: CDR1 SGHAT and CDR2 FQDESV (reference sequence). The V end lost 5 bases, the J end lost 4 bases, and 18 bases lay between the germline ends. This CDR3 comprises 17 residues. The CDR3 is CASSQTAPIGGANVLTF. The CDR3 DNA reads as TGTGCCAGCAGCCAGACAGCCCCAATAGGAGGGGCCAACGTCCTGACTTTC.

The chain carries TRBV11-2 and TRBJ1-3; 7 positions agree with TRBD1. This CDR3 contains 15 residues. Germline CDR1 and CDR2: SGHAT and FQNNGV. Losses at the gene ends were 6 bases for V and 1 base for J; bases not matched to a gene: 6. This CDR3 reads CASSSTGVSGNTIYF. CDR3 DNA sequence: TGTGCCAGCAGTTCCACAGGGGTTTCTGGAAACACCATATATTTT.